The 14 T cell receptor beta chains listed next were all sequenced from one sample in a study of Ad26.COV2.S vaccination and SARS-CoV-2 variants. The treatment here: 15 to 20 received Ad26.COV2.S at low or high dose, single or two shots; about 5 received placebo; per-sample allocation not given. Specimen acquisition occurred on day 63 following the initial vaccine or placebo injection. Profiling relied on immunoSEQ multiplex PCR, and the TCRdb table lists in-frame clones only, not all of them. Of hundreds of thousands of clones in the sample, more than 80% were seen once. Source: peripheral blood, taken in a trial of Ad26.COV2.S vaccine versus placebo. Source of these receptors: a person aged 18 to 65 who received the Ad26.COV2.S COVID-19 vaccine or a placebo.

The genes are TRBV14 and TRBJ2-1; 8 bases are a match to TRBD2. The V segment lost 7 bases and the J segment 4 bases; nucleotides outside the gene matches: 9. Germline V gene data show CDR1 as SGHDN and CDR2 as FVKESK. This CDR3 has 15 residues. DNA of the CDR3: TGTGCCAGCAAAGGCGGGGGGCACCTTTACAATGAGCAGTTCTTC. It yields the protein CASKGGGHLYNEQFF.

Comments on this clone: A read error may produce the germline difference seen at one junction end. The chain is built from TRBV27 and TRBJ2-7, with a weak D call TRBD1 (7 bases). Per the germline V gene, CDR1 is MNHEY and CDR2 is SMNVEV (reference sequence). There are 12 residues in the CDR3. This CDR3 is CASSLLIGGGWF. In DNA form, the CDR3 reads TGTGCCAGCAGTTTATTAATAGGAGGGGGCTGGTTC.

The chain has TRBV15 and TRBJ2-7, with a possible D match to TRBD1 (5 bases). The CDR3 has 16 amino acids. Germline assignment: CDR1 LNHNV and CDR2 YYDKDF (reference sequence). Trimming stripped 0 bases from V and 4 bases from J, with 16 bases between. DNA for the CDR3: TGTGCCACCAGCAGAGATCAAGACAGCCGCGCTTACGAGCAGTACTTC. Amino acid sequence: CATSRDQDSRAYEQYF. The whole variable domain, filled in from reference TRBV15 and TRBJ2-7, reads DAMVIQNPRYQVTQFGKPVTLSCSQTLNHNVMYWYQQKSSQAPKLLFHYYDKDFNNEADTPDNFQSRRPNTSFCFLDIRSPGLGDTAMYLCATSRDQDSRAYEQYFGPGTRLTVT.

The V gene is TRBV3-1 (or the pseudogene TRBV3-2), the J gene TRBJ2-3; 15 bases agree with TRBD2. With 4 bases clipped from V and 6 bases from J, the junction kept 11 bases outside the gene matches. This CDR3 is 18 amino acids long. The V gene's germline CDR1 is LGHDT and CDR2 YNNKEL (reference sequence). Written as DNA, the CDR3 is TGTGCCAGCAGCCGGGTGGGACTAGCGGGGGGCAAGGGGGATACGCAGTATTTT. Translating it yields CASSRVGLAGGKGDTQYF.

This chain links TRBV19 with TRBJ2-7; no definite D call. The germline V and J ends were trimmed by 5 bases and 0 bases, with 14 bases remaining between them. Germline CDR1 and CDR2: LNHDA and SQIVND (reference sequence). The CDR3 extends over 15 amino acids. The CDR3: CASSSGDTPSYEQYF. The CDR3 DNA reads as TGTGCCAGTAGTTCTGGAGACACCCCCTCCTACGAGCAGTACTTC.

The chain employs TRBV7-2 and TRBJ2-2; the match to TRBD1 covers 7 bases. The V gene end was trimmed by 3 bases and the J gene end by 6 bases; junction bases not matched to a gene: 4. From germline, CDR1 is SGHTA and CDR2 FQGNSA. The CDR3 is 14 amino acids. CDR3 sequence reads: CASSLETGSGELFF. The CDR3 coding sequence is TGTGCCAGCAGCTTGGAGACAGGGTCCGGGGAGCTGTTTTTT.

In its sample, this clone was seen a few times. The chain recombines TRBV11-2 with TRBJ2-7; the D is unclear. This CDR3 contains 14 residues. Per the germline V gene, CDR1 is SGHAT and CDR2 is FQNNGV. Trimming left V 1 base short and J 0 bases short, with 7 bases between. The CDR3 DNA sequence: TGTGCCAGCAGCTTAGCCACGTTCTCCTACGAGCAGTACTTC. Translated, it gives CASSLATFSYEQYF.

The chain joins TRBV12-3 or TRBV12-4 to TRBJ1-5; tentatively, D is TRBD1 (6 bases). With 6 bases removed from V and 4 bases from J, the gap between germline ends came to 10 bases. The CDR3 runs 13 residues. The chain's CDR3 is CASRWTENQPQHF. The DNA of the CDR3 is TGTGCCAGCAGATGGACAGAGAATCAGCCCCAGCATTTT.

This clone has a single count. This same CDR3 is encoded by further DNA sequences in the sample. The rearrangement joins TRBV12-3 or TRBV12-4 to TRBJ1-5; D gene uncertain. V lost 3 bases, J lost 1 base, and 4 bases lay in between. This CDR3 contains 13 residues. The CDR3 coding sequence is TGTGCCAGCAGTTTTGGGAGCAATCAGCCCCAGCATTTT. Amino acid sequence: CASSFGSNQPQHF.

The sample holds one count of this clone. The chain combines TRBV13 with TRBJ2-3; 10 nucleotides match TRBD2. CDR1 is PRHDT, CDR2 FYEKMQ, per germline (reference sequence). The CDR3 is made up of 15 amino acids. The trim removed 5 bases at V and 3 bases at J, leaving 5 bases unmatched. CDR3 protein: CASSRRTSGTDTQYF. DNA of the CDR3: TGTGCCAGCAGCCGTCGGACTAGCGGAACAGATACGCAGTATTTT.

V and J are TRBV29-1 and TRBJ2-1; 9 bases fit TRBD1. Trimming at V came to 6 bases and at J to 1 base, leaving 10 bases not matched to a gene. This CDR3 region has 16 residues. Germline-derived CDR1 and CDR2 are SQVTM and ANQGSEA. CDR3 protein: CSVNTGTGRSYNEQFF. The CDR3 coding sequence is TGCAGCGTCAACACCGGGACAGGGAGGTCCTACAATGAGCAGTTCTTC.

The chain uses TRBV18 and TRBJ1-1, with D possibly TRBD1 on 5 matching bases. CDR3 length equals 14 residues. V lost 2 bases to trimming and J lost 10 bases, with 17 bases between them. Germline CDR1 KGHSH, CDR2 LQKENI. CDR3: CASSPGRVYEVAFF. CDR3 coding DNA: TGTGCCAGCTCACCAGGCAGGGTTTACGAGGTAGCTTTCTTT.

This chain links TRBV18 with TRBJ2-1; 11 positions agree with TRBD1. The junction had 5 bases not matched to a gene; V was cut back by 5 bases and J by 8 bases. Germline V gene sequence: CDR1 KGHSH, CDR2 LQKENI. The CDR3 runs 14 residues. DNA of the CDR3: TGTGCCAGCTCAAGATCGGGACAGGGGGATGAGCAGTTCTTC. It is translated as CASSRSGQGDEQFF.

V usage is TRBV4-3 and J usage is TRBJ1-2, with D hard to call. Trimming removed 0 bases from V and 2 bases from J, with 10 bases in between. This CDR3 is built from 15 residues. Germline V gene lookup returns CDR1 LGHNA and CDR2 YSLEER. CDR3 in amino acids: CASSQDIGQNYGYTF. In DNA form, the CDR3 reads TGCGCCAGCAGCCAAGATATAGGGCAAAACTATGGCTACACCTTC.